One sample yielded the 7 T cell receptor beta chains listed below, sequenced in a study of shared clonotypes between healthy human individuals. Clones were read by immunoSEQ multiplex PCR, and TCRdb kept only the in-frame ones, dropping some. The sample includes around 510,000 clones, roughly 79% of them seen just once. The specimen was PBMCs. The receptor source for this set is a woman between 40 and 50 years old in good health. Some clones in this sample may be carry-over from other donors' samples.

This clone was counted a single time. The V gene is TRBV28, the J gene TRBJ1-4; 9 nucleotides agree with TRBD1. The germline CDR1 and CDR2 sequences are MDHEN and SYDVKM. The CDR3 sequence is 15 residues long. Trimming cost V 6 bases and J 7 bases; bases outside gene matches: 9. CDR3 residues: CASRSPGQGSEKLFF. The DNA for the CDR3 is TGTGCCAGCAGGTCCCCGGGACAGGGAAGTGAAAAACTGTTTTTT.

Concerning this clone itself: Other DNA sequences of this sample code for an identical CDR3. This sequence joins TRBV29-1 and TRBJ2-7, with TRBD2 matching 12 bases. The CDR3 totals 14 residues. V was pared by 6 bases and J by 1 base, with 4 bases of the junction left unmatched. Germline V gene lookup returns CDR1 SQVTM and CDR2 ANQGSEA. The CDR3 loop reads CSVATSGGSYEQYF. CDR3 in DNA: TGCAGCGTCGCGACTAGCGGGGGATCCTACGAGCAGTACTTC.

CDR3 in DNA: TGTGCCAGTAGGAATACAGGGAGCTCTGGAAACACCATATATTTT. This gives the protein CASRNTGSSGNTIYF. The chain uses TRBV19 and TRBJ1-3; possible D gene TRBD1, 6 bases. Germline CDR1 and CDR2: LNHDA and SQIVND (reference sequence). V dropped 6 bases and J dropped 0 bases, with 12 bases sitting between them. This CDR3 has 15 residues.

The chain combines TRBV19 with TRBJ2-7; maybe TRBD2 (6 bases). The CDR3 has 13 amino acids. Germline-derived CDR1 and CDR2 are LNHDA and SQIVND (reference sequence). The V end lost 10 bases, the J end lost 3 bases, and 16 bases lay between the germline ends. In DNA form, the CDR3 reads TGTGCCACCTCCGTCGGGAGAAACTACGAGCAGTACTTC. Residues: CATSVGRNYEQYF.

The J gene is TRBJ2-1, the V gene TRBV10-3, with D uncertain. The CDR3 has 11 amino acids. The germline V gene has CDR1 ENHRY and CDR2 SYGVKD. The germline V and J ends were trimmed by 6 bases and 10 bases, with 10 bases remaining between them. The CDR3 spells CAIRELREQFF. CDR3 coding DNA: TGTGCCATCAGGGAGCTACGGGAGCAGTTCTTC.

The chain uses TRBV5-4 and TRBJ2-7, with 12 bases identical to TRBD1. Germline-derived CDR1 and CDR2 are SGHNT and YYREEE (reference sequence). The trim removed 4 bases at V and 7 bases at J, leaving 12 bases unmatched. The CDR3 length is 16 residues. The CDR3 nucleotides are TGTGCCAGCAGCCCACATCCGGGACAGGGGGCTGGAGAGCAGTACTTC. Protein product: CASSPHPGQGAGEQYF.

The V gene is TRBV30, the J gene TRBJ2-4; D is uncertain. The CDR3 spans 13 residues. Germline CDR1 is GTSNPN and CDR2 is SVGIG (reference sequence). Trimming stripped 3 bases from V and 3 bases from J, with 9 bases between. Here the CDR3 DNA reads TGTGCCTGGAGGGGCCCAGTCAAAAACATTCAGTACTTC. This gives the protein CAWRGPVKNIQYF. Based on the CDR3 plus reference TRBV30 and TRBJ2-4, the full variable domain is SQTIHQWPATLVQPVGSPLSLECTVEGTSNPNLYWYRQAAGRGLQLLFYSVGIGQISSEVPQNLSASRPQDRQFILSSKKLLLSDSGFYLCAWRGPVKNIQYFGAGTRLSVL.